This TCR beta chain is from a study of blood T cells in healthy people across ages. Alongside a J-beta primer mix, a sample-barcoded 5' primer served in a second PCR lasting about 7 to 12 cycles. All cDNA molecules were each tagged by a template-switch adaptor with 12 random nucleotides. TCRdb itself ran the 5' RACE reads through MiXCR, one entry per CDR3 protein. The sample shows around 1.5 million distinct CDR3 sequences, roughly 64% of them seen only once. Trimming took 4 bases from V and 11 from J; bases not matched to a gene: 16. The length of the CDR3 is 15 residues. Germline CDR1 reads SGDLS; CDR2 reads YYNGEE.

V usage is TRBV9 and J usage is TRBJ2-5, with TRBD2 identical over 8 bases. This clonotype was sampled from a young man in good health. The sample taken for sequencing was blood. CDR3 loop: CASSTSGRSYNEQYF. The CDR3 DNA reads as TGTGCCAGCAGCACCAGCGGGAGATCATACAATGAGCAGTACTTC.